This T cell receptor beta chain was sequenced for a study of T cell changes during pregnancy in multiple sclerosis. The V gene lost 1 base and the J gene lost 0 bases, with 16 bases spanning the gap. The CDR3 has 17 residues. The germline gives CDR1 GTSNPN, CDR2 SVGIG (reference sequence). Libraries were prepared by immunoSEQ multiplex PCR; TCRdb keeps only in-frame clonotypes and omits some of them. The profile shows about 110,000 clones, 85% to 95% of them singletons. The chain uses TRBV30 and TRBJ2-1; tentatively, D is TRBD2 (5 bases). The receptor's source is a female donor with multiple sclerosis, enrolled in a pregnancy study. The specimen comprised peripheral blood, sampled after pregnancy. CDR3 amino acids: CAWSAGQDFRSYNEQFF. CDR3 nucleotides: TGTGCCTGGAGTGCCGGCCAGGACTTTCGCTCCTACAATGAGCAGTTCTTC.